The sample holds many counts of the clone carrying this T cell receptor (beta chain). Its specificity is unknown. The CDR3 contains 15 residues. V gave up 4 bases and J gave up 3 bases; unmatched junction bases: 7. Germline V gene lookup returns CDR1 LGHDT and CDR2 YNNKEL (reference sequence). This entry comes from a study of T-cell memory formation after mild COVID-19. Study results and limitations: Some clones that responded were present in memory (sampled pre-infection), which suggests cross-reactive memory joined.

TCRdb passed the 5' RACE reads through MiXCR, listing each CDR3 protein once. The data contain over 500,000 distinct CDR3 sequences, 17% of them seen just once; the ten biggest clones take up about 8.1%. This clonotype was obtained from an adult woman who had mild COVID-19 (a few samples of this study predate the infection). Cell type and time point are not known. Input material: PBMCs or a T cell subset sorted from them (not recorded which). V and J are TRBV3-1 and TRBJ2-7; 9 bases agree with TRBD2. The CDR3 region is CASSPRLAVSYEQYF. CDR3 in DNA: TGTGCCAGCAGCCCACGACTAGCGGTAAGCTACGAGCAGTACTTC.